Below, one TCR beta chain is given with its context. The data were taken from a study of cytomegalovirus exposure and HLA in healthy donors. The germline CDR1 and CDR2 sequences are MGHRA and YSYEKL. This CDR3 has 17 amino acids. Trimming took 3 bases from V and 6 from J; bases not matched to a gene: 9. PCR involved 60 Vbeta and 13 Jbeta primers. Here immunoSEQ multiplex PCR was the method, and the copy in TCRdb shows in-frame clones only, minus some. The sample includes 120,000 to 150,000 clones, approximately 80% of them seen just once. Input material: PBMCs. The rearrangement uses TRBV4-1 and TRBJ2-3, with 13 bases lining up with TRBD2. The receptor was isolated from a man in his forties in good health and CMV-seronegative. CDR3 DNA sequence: TGCGCCAGCAGCCAGTCCGGACTAGCGGGAGTGACTGATACGCAGTATTTT. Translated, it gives CASSQSGLAGVTDTQYF.